The rows below give T cell receptor beta chains drawn from one sample of a study of blood T cell repertoires in COVID-19. Here immunoSEQ multiplex PCR was the method, and the copy in TCRdb shows in-frame clones only, minus some. The sample holds 60,000 or so clones; roughly 91% are singletons and the top ten take roughly 1.5%. Sequencing was performed on peripheral blood. The receptor source for this set is a human donor in a cohort sampled during active COVID-19. CDR3s include the opening cysteine and the closing phenylalanine or tryptophan.

V	J	CDR3
TRBV6-5	TRBJ2-1	CATKPSPLAGDEQFF
TRBV4-3	TRBJ2-7	CASSQVLGGLTYEQYF
TRBV9	TRBJ2-7	CASSDSRDRVREQYF
TRBV9	TRBJ2-7	CASSTGTGGTEQYF
TRBV28	TRBJ1-2	CASSLSDRLNYGYTF
TRBV7-7	TRBJ2-2	CASTQGGRNTGELFF
TRBV7-8	TRBJ2-7	CASSFGFQRETPSYEQYF
TRBV27	TRBJ2-4	CASRLLGQGDKNIQYF
TRBV27	TRBJ2-7	CASREGAGNEQYF
TRBV24-1	TRBJ2-7	CATSDSPDRPSYEQYF
TRBV5-1	TRBJ2-3	CASSLRLDGFTDTQYF
TRBV28	TRBJ1-4	CASSSPPGRGLEKLFF
TRBV6-2/TRBV6-3	TRBJ2-1	CASSFHLTSGLNNEQFF
TRBV20-1	TRBJ1-5	CSAIERGQGWQPQHF
TRBV7-6	TRBJ2-2	CASISGGTVQTGELFF
TRBV6-2/TRBV6-3	TRBJ2-3	CASSWRERASDTQYF
TRBV7-9	TRBJ2-7	CASSSSGRSRYEQYF
TRBV29-1	TRBJ2-3	CSVDLRGTDTQYF
TRBV6-5	TRBJ2-7	CASSLSGTSSSYEQYF
TRBV6-1	TRBJ2-3	CASSDIAGWTQYF
TRBV27	TRBJ1-2	CASSLQGAIGGYTF
TRBV11-2	TRBJ2-1	CASSEPRLGPGQFF
TRBV20-1	TRBJ2-7	CSASSYEQYF
TRBV19	TRBJ2-7	CASGGRGPYEQYF
TRBV7-6	TRBJ2-7	CASSRETAYEQYF
TRBV12-5	TRBJ1-6	CASGLGASNSPLHF
TRBV7-9	TRBJ2-1	CASSRSGTSGIPAGGEQFF
TRBV4-1	TRBJ2-1	CASSQGLIRAGGLYNEQFF
TRBV28	TRBJ2-5	CASSSLAPVQETQYF
TRBV6-2/TRBV6-3	TRBJ2-7	CASSLLLTGSYEQYF
TRBV9	TRBJ2-6	CASSGGAGANVLTF
TRBV28	TRBJ2-1	CASSFLLAGGPNEQFF
TRBV6-8	TRBJ2-5	CASSYGIGQGGETQYF
TRBV7-9	TRBJ1-2	CASSLVHRGLVGYTF
TRBV28	TRBJ1-2	CASRGPGQGVYGYTF
TRBV10-3	TRBJ2-5	CAISGEARGETQYF
TRBV13	TRBJ2-7	CASSFGGRFEQYF
TRBV27	TRBJ2-1	CASSFRGTSERDEQFF
TRBV19	TRBJ2-3	CASGQRANTDTQYF
TRBV7-7	TRBJ2-2	CASSLLSGGPPGELFF
TRBV10-3	TRBJ2-3	CAISIRRGDGTDTQYF
TRBV7-2	TRBJ2-2	CASTTRQGVMLFF
TRBV28	TRBJ1-1	CAHDSPNTEAFF
TRBV9	TRBJ2-5	CASSAQDRAQETQYF
TRBV6-2/TRBV6-3	TRBJ1-6	CASSYSDRGWGSYNSPLHF
TRBV14	TRBJ2-7	CASSQSYAVSSGRFYEQYF
TRBV4-1	TRBJ1-5	CASREMGGAQHF
TRBV28	TRBJ1-4	CASSLSAGGEKLFF
TRBV7-2	TRBJ2-6	CASSRGTGANVLTF
TRBV9	TRBJ1-1	CASSPGTGRTEAFF
TRBV24-1	TRBJ2-1	CATSDFKQQFF
TRBV4-1	TRBJ2-6	CASSQDRIELAGHSGANVLTF
TRBV7-3	TRBJ1-5	CASSEDRATAPQGNQPQHF
TRBV4-3	TRBJ2-3	CASSQDQGSSPVFDTQYF
TRBV20-1	TRBJ2-3	CSASWFGGSSTDTQYF
TRBV11-3	TRBJ2-5	CASSQRQGRETQYF
TRBV6-6	TRBJ2-3	CASRRTGGPDTQYF
TRBV7-9	TRBJ2-5	CASSKGLDTTTQYF
TRBV6-5	TRBJ2-1	CASRTGAPYNEQFF